Listed below are T cell receptor beta chains from one sample, sequenced in a study of OX40 agonist ivuxolimab in advanced cancers. The method was immunoSEQ multiplex PCR; TCRdb's version includes in-frame clones alone and lacks a portion of them. The profile shows fewer than 90,000 clones, 80% to 90% of them singletons. Specimen: CD4+ or CD8+ T cells sorted from blood, collected in a trial of the OX40 agonist ivuxolimab. The receptor source for this set is an adult with an advanced solid tumor such as melanoma, head and neck, liver or kidney cancer. The CDR3 runs from the conserved cysteine through the conserved F or W. Each record gives: clone size, J gene, D gene, V gene, CDR3 protein, CDR3 DNA. D genes are given only for firm matches. Clone size, where shown, is once, few, many, or a class for clones that have expanded.

. | TRBJ1-1 | . | TRBV4-1 | CASSLFRMNTEAFF | TGCGCCAGCAGCCTATTCAGGATGAACACTGAAGCTTTCTTT
. | TRBJ2-5 | . | TRBV5-1 | CASSLASGWQETQYF | TGCGCCAGCAGCTTGGCCAGTGGGTGGCAAGAGACCCAGTACTTC
. | TRBJ2-1 | . | TRBV29-1 | CSVQRVGNEQFF | TGCAGCGTCCAGCGGGTAGGCAATGAGCAGTTCTTC
. | TRBJ1-5 | . | TRBV6-5 | CASSYGGDHQPQHF | TGTGCCAGCAGTTACGGGGGGGACCATCAGCCCCAGCATTTT
few | TRBJ2-7 | . | TRBV2 | CASRGGQGKGKQYF | TGTGCCAGCCGGGGGGGACAGGGTAAAGGGAAACAGTACTTC
once | TRBJ2-5 | TRBD1 | TRBV5-5 | CASSLEQGRTQYF | TGTGCCAGCAGCTTGGAACAGGGGAGGACCCAGTACTTC
. | TRBJ2-3 | . | TRBV5-1 | CASSLDNADTQYF | TGCGCCAGCAGCTTGGACAATGCAGATACGCAGTATTTT
. | TRBJ1-5 | TRBD1 | TRBV18 | CASSREQGAQPQHF | TGTGCCAGCTCGCGAGAACAGGGGGCACAGCCCCAGCATTTT
. | TRBJ1-2 | TRBD1 | TRBV5-6 | CASSPGQGGNYGYTF | TGTGCCAGCAGCCCGGGACAGGGGGGTAACTATGGCTACACCTTC
. | TRBJ2-2 | TRBD2 | TRBV19 | CASSLLAGGNTGELFF | TGTGCCAGTAGCCTCCTGGCGGGGGGGAACACCGGGGAGCTGTTTTTT
. | TRBJ1-5 | TRBD1 | TRBV6-6 | CAGGQGLNQPQHF | TGTGCCGGGGGACAGGGCCTCAATCAGCCCCAGCATTTT
. | TRBJ1-5 | . | TRBV28 | CASRVGGGGQPQHF | TGTGCCAGCAGGGTCGGGGGGGGTGGTCAGCCCCAGCATTTT
. | TRBJ2-1 | . | TRBV27 | CASIRYTGRSSYNEQFF | TGTGCCAGTATTAGGTATACGGGGCGGAGCTCCTACAATGAGCAGTTCTTC
. | TRBJ1-5 | . | TRBV7-9 | CASSLARGSGNNQPQHF | TGTGCCAGCAGCTTAGCTCGGGGCAGCGGCAACAATCAGCCCCAGCATTTT
. | TRBJ1-4 | . | TRBV11-2 | CASSRDGQSTNEKLFF | TGTGCCAGCAGCAGAGACGGACAGTCAACTAATGAAAAACTGTTTTTT
. | TRBJ2-5 | . | TRBV6-5 | CASRNPGVETQYF | TGTGCCAGCAGAAACCCAGGGGTGGAGACCCAGTACTTC
. | TRBJ2-7 | . | TRBV18 | CASSPPGHEQYF | TGTGCCAGCTCACCACCGGGGCACGAGCAGTACTTC
. | TRBJ2-7 | . | TRBV9 | CASSVAVGAQSEQYF | TGTGCCAGCAGCGTAGCTGTGGGGGCACAAAGCGAGCAGTACTTC
. | TRBJ2-7 | . | TRBV2 | CASSVDGPYEQYF | TGTGCCAGCAGCGTCGACGGGCCCTACGAGCAGTACTTC
. | TRBJ2-2 | TRBD2 | TRBV2 | CASSDSAGGLGTGELFF | TGTGCCAGCAGTGATAGCGCGGGGGGGCTGGGTACCGGGGAGCTGTTTTTT
. | TRBJ1-1 | TRBD1 | TRBV5-1 | CASSLGGANTEAFF | TGCGCCAGCAGCTTAGGGGGCGCCAACACTGAAGCTTTCTTT